This entry concerns a single T cell receptor (beta chain). Its antigen is currently unknown. Other DNA sequences in this sample translate to the same CDR3. Each of the donors was a healthy adult who was HIV-negative and had not had a recent acute infection or vaccination. Every subset had its genomic DNA shared out evenly among several immunoSEQ plates. Generated by immunoSEQ multiplex PCR, the TCRdb table keeps only in-frame clones and is missing some. The sample yields fewer than 3 million clones, under 95% seen once. The data are from a study of shared clonotypes between healthy human individuals. The V gene lost 0 bases and the J gene lost 2 bases, with 8 bases spanning the gap. Germline CDR1 and CDR2: SGDLS and YYNGEE. This CDR3 region has 14 residues. Overall study findings and caveats: Some naive CD4 clonotypes, roughly 4.7%, turned up in common across a handful of donors. Non-shared clonotypes had lower generation probabilities than clonotypes shared by all four sorted-subset donors.

The sequence was obtained from a man aged 18 to 30 in good health. Some clones in this sample may be carry-over from other donors' samples. The specimen was naive CD4+ T cells from PBMCs. Subset here: CD45RA+ positively selected. The J gene is TRBJ1-1, the V gene TRBV9, with D perhaps TRBD1 (6 bases). CDR3 residues: CASSVDGTNTEAFF. CDR3 DNA: TGTGCCAGCAGCGTAGACGGGACAAACACTGAAGCTTTCTTT.